The rows below give T cell receptor beta chains drawn from one sample of a study of blood T cells in healthy people across ages. MiXCR, applied by TCRdb to the 5' RACE reads, yields one record per CDR3 protein. Of hundreds of thousands of distinct CDR3 sequences in the sample, 20% to 25% are singletons; the top ten hold 22%. Sequenced: blood. The source of these receptors is a man aged 70 or older in good health. Both conserved end residues are part of each CDR3. A D gene is named only where the DNA matches it firmly. Clone size is given for some rows only: seen once, a few or many times, or a class if the clone is expanded.

j_call clone_size v_call d_call cdr3_nt cdr3_aa
TRBJ2-1 few TRBV7-3 NA TGTGCCAGCAGCTCTAGAGCCGTCAGCTCCTACAATGAGCAGTTCTTC CASSSRAVSSYNEQFF
TRBJ2-5 few TRBV20-1 TRBD2 TGCAGTGCTAGGCATGGGACTAGCGGACAAAAGCAAGAGACCCAGTACTTC CSARHGTSGQKQETQYF
TRBJ1-1 NA TRBV21-1 NA TGTGCCAGCAGCAAATTTCTAGGGGTGAAGGGCACTGAAGCTTTCTTT CASSKFLGVKGTEAFF
TRBJ2-5 once TRBV27 TRBD1 TGTGCCAGCAGTCCACAGGGGACCATAGAGACCCAGTACTTC CASSPQGTIETQYF
TRBJ1-1 NA TRBV5-1 NA TGCGCCAGCAGCCTGATACAGGAGAACACTGAAGCTTTCTTT CASSLIQENTEAFF
TRBJ2-1 NA TRBV12-3/TRBV12-4 NA TGTGCCAGCAGCCCCAGGAGCGTTTTCTCCAATGAGCAGTTCTTC CASSPRSVFSNEQFF
TRBJ1-5 few TRBV28 NA TGTGCCAGCAGGGAAGGGACGGTGAAGAATCAGCCCCAGCATTTT CASREGTVKNQPQHF
TRBJ1-3 NA TRBV11-2 NA TGTGCCAGCAGCTCGGTCGTCAGGCGGGGAAACACCATATATTTT CASSSVVRRGNTIYF
TRBJ1-6 NA TRBV12-3/TRBV12-4 NA TGTGCCAGCAGTCCCCGTAGGGGGTATTCACCCCTCCACTTT CASSPRRGYSPLHF
TRBJ2-1 NA TRBV20-1 NA TGCAGTGCTTGGAGCAATGAGCAGTTCTTC CSAWSNEQFF
TRBJ2-2 NA TRBV3-1 TRBD2 TGTGCCAGCAGCCAAGGTCTCGGGAGGACCAACACCGGGGAGCTGTTTTTT CASSQGLGRTNTGELFF
TRBJ2-5 NA TRBV7-9 TRBD2 TGTGCCAGCAGCGCGGGACTAGCGGGTCAAGAGACCCAGTACTTC CASSAGLAGQETQYF
TRBJ2-5 few TRBV15 NA TGTGCCACCAGCGGAGACAGTCGTCCTTGGGAGACCCAGTACTTC CATSGDSRPWETQYF
TRBJ1-1 few TRBV5-5 TRBD1 TGTGCCAGCAGCTTGGAGGGGGCCCGGGATGAAGCTTTCTTT CASSLEGARDEAFF
TRBJ2-3 many TRBV7-9 NA TGTGCCAGCAGCCTCAATGGGCCAGATACGCAGTATTTT CASSLNGPDTQYF
TRBJ2-1 NA TRBV28 NA TGTGCCAGCAGTTTACGTCGACTTGGTACAATAGGTGAGCAGTTCTTC CASSLRRLGTIGEQFF
TRBJ1-2 few TRBV12-3/TRBV12-4 TRBD1 TGTGCCAGCAGTTTAAGGCAGGGGGCTGACGGCTACACCTTC CASSLRQGADGYTF
TRBJ1-6 many TRBV28 NA TGTGCCAGCAGTCTCTCCCGGGGACTTGGGTCCTATAATTCACCCCTCCACTTT CASSLSRGLGSYNSPLHF
TRBJ1-3 few TRBV5-1 NA TGCGCCAGCAGCTCGGGCCCGGGCCCCCCTGGAAACACCATATATTTT CASSSGPGPPGNTIYF
TRBJ2-3 many TRBV6-2/TRBV6-3 NA TGTGCCAGCAGTTGGTCTATCTTTACGCAGTATTTT CASSWSIFTQYF
TRBJ1-2 few TRBV6-5 TRBD1 TGTGCCAGCAGTTACTCTGGGGACAGGGGATATGGCTACACCTTC CASSYSGDRGYGYTF
TRBJ2-1 NA TRBV4-1 NA TGCGCCAGCAGCCAAGACTTTATAGACAATCGCTACAATGAGCAGTTCTTC CASSQDFIDNRYNEQFF
TRBJ2-7 many TRBV29-1 NA TGCAGCGTGTACTCTGGTGGAGGATCATACGAGCAGTACTTC CSVYSGGGSYEQYF
TRBJ1-1 few TRBV12-3/TRBV12-4 NA TGTGCCAGCATCCCGGCCGGGGTGAACACTGAAGCTTTCTTT CASIPAGVNTEAFF
TRBJ2-5 NA TRBV7-2 NA TGTGCCAGCAGCTTAAGGTGGCTTATCGGGGGAGAGACCCAGTACTTC CASSLRWLIGGETQYF
TRBJ2-1 NA TRBV29-1 NA TGCAGCGTTGATGGCGGGTCTAACAATGAGCAGTTCTTC CSVDGGSNNEQFF
TRBJ2-1 NA TRBV4-3 TRBD2 TGCGCCAGCAGCCAAGATTTAAATTTTGCGGGAGGGCTCTCCTACAATGAGCAGTTCTTC CASSQDLNFAGGLSYNEQFF
TRBJ2-4 few TRBV18 TRBD1 TGTGCCAGCTCGGGAAGACAGGGATATTACAAAAACATTCAGTACTTC CASSGRQGYYKNIQYF
TRBJ1-1 many TRBV7-8 TRBD1 TGTGCCAGCAGCTTGTTGGACAGGGGGCTCAACACTGAAGCTTTCTTT CASSLLDRGLNTEAFF
TRBJ1-2 NA TRBV20-1 NA TGCAGTGCTAGAGATCAGTCGACTACTAACTATGGCTACACCTTC CSARDQSTTNYGYTF
TRBJ2-3 NA TRBV9 TRBD1 TGTGCCAGCAGCGTAGTAGACAGGGGAACAGATACGCAGTATTTT CASSVVDRGTDTQYF
TRBJ1-1 NA TRBV2 NA TGTGCCAGCAGTGAATGGGCGGAGTCGGGTGAAGCTTTCTTT CASSEWAESGEAFF
TRBJ2-4 NA TRBV19 NA TGTGCCAGTAGTCAGGGTTACCTAGCCAAAAACATTCAGTACTTC CASSQGYLAKNIQYF
TRBJ1-2 NA TRBV20-1 NA TGCAGTGCTCCCCTGTCGCGGCTTGTCTATGGCTACACCTTC CSAPLSRLVYGYTF
TRBJ2-7 NA TRBV20-1 NA TGCAGTGCTGTTGAGGCGACGGATGGCTCCTACGAGCAGTACTTC CSAVEATDGSYEQYF
TRBJ2-7 NA TRBV5-1 NA TGCGCCAGCAGCTTAAGACGAGGTCAAGAGGCTGGCGAGCAGTACTTC CASSLRRGQEAGEQYF
TRBJ2-7 many TRBV27 TRBD2 TGTGCCAGCAGGCAAAGGGCGGGGGGTTCCTACGAGCAGTACTTC CASRQRAGGSYEQYF
TRBJ2-3 NA TRBV20-1 TRBD2 TGCAGTGCTAGTGAGGGTGCGGGAGGGCCTACAGATACGCAGTATTTT CSASEGAGGPTDTQYF
TRBJ2-6 few TRBV7-2 TRBD1 TGTGCCAGCAGCTGGGGACAGGGGGCTGGGGCCAACGTCCTGACTTTC CASSWGQGAGANVLTF
TRBJ1-3 NA TRBV3-1 NA TGTGCCAGCAGCCAAGACGTATCCCCTGGAAACACCATATATTTT CASSQDVSPGNTIYF
TRBJ1-3 few TRBV20-1 NA TGCAGTGCGAGACAGGTCTCTGGAAACACCATATATTTT CSARQVSGNTIYF
TRBJ1-5 few TRBV10-3 NA TGTGCCATCAGCTACTCGGTCAATCAGCTCCAGCATTTT CAISYSVNQLQHF
TRBJ1-1 NA TRBV6-2/TRBV6-3 NA TGTGCCAGCAGTGGGACGACTCTCGTGGGAACTGAAGCTTTCTTT CASSGTTLVGTEAFF
TRBJ2-3 NA TRBV29-1 NA TGCAGCGTTGGATGGGGGAATACGCAGTATTTT CSVGWGNTQYF